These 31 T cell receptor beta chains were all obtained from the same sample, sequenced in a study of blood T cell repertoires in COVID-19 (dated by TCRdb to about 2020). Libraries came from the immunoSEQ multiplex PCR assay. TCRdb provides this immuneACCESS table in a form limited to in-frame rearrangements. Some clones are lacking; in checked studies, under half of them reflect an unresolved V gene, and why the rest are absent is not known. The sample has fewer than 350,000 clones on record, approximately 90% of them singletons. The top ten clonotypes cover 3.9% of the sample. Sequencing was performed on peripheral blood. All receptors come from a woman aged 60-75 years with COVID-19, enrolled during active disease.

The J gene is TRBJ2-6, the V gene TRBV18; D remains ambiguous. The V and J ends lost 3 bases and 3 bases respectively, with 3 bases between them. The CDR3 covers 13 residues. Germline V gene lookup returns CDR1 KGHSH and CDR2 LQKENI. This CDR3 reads CASSPYGANVLTF. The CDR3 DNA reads TGTGCCAGCTCACCTTATGGGGCCAACGTCCTGACTTTC.

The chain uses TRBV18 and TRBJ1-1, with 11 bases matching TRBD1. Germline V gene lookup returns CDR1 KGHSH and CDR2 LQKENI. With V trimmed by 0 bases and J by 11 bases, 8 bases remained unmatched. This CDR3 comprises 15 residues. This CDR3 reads CASSPPTGGQGEAFF. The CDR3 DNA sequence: TGTGCCAGCTCACCACCGACGGGGGGACAGGGGGAGGCTTTCTTT. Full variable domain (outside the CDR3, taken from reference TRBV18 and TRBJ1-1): NAGVMQNPRHLVRRRGQEARLRCSPMKGHSHVYWYRQLPEEGLKFMVYLQKENIIDESGMPKERFSAEFPKEGPSILRIQQVVRGDSAAYFCASSPPTGGQGEAFFGQGTRLTVV.

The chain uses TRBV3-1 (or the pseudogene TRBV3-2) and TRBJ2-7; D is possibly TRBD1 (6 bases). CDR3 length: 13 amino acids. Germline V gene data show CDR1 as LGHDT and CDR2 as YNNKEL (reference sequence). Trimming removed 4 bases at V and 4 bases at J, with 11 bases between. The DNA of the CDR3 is TGTGCCAGCAGCCCGACAGGCTTATACGAGCAGTACTTC. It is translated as CASSPTGLYEQYF.

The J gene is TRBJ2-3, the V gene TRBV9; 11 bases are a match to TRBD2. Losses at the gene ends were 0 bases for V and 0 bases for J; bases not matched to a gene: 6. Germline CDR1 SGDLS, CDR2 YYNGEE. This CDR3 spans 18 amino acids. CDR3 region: CASSVGPSGGPSTDTQYF. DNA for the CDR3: TGTGCCAGCAGCGTAGGCCCTAGCGGGGGGCCTAGCACAGATACGCAGTATTTT. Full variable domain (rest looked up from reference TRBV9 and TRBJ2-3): DSGVTQTPKHLITATGQRVTLRCSPRSGDLSVYWYQQSLDQGLQFLIQYYNGEERAKGNILERFSAQQFPDLHSELNLSSLELGDSALYFCASSVGPSGGPSTDTQYFGPGTRLTVL.

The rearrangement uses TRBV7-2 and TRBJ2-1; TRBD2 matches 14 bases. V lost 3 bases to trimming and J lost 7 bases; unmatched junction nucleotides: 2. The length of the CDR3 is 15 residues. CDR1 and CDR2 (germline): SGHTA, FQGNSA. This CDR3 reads CASSFRTSGGNEQFF. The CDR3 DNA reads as TGTGCCAGCAGCTTCCGGACTAGCGGGGGGAATGAGCAGTTCTTC.

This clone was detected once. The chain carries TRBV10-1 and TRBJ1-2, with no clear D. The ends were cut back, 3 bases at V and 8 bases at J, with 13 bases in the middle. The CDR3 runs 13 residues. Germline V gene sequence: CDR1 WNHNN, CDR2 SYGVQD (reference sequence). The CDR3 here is CASSEAEGVGYTF. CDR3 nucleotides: TGCGCCAGCAGTGAAGCGGAGGGAGTGGGCTACACCTTC.

This CDR3 is CASSIGQAPTNEKLFF. The CDR3 bases are TGTGCCAGTAGTATTGGCCAGGCACCAACTAATGAAAAACTGTTTTTT. The V call is TRBV19, the J call TRBJ1-4; D ambiguous. The CDR3 totals 16 residues. Trimming shortened V by 3 bases and J by 0 bases, and 11 bases separated the two germline ends. Germline V gene sequence: CDR1 LNHDA, CDR2 SQIVND (reference sequence).

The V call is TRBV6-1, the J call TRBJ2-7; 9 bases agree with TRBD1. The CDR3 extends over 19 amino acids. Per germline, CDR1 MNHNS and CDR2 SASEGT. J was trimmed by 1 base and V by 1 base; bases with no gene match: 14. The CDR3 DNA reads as TGTGCCAGCAGTGAAGAATATCGCGGGACAGGGCTTTTTTCCTACGAGCAGTACTTC. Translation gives CASSEEYRGTGLFSYEQYF.

As DNA, the CDR3 is TGTGCCACCAGCAGGAGTGGTCTCGGGGCTTTCTTT. Protein: CATSRSGLGAFF. The genes are TRBV15 and TRBJ1-1; unclear D gene. Germline values: CDR1 LNHNV, CDR2 YYDKDF (reference sequence). This CDR3 contains 12 residues. Trimming cost V 3 bases and J 11 bases, with 13 bases left between them.

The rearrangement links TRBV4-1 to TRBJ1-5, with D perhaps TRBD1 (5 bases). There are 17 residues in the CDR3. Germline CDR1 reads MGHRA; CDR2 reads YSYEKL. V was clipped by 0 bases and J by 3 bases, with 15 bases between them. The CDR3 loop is CASSQDLLGGINQPQHF. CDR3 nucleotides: TGCGCCAGCAGCCAAGATCTGTTGGGGGGGATCAATCAGCCCCAGCATTTT.

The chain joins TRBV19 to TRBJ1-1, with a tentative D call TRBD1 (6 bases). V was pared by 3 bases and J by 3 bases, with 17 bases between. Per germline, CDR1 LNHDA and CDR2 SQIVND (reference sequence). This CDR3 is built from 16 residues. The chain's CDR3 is CASSISTGRKDTEAFF. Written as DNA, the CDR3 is TGTGCCAGTAGTATTTCTACAGGGCGCAAGGACACTGAAGCTTTCTTT.

This CDR3 is CASSLDRAFYGYTF. The CDR3 DNA is TGTGCCAGCAGTTTAGACAGGGCATTCTATGGCTACACCTTC. The chain employs TRBV28 and TRBJ1-2; the match to TRBD1 covers 7 bases. The germline CDR1 and CDR2 sequences are MDHEN and SYDVKM. This CDR3 has 14 residues. Unmatched junction bases numbered 4, after V lost 2 bases and J lost 4 bases.

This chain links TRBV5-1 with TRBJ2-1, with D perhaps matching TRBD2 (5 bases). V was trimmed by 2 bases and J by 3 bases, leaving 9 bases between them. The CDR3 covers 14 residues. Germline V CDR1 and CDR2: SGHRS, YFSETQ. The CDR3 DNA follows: TGCGCCAGCAGCTTCGGGGAGTACTACAATGAGCAGTTCTTC. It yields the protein CASSFGEYYNEQFF.

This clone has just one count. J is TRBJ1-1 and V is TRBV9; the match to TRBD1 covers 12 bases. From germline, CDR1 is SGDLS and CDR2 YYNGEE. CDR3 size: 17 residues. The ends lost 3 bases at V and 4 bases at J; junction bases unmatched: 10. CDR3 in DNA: TGTGCCAGCAGCGGAGGGACAGGGGGCGCGGGGGGCACTGAAGCTTTCTTT. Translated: CASSGGTGGAGGTEAFF. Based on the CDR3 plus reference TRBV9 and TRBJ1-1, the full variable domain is DSGVTQTPKHLITATGQRVTLRCSPRSGDLSVYWYQQSLDQGLQFLIQYYNGEERAKGNILERFSAQQFPDLHSELNLSSLELGDSALYFCASSGGTGGAGGTEAFFGQGTRLTVV.

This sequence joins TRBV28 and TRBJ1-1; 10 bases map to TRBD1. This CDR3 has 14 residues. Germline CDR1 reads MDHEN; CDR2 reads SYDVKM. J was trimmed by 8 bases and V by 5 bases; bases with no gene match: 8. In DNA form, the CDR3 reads TGTGCCAGCAGTCGACAGGGGGCGCGAGACGAAGCTTTCTTT. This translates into CASSRQGARDEAFF.

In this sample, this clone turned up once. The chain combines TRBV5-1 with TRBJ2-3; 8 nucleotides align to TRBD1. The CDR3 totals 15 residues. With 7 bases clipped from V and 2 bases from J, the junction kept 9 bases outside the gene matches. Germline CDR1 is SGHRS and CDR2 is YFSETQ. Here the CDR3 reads CASEVTGAPTDTQYF. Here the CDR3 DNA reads TGCGCCAGCGAGGTGACAGGGGCCCCCACAGATACGCAGTATTTT.

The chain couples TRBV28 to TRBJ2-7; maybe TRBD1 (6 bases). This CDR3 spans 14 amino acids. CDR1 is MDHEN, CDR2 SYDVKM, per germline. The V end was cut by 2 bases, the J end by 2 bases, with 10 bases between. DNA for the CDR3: TGTGCCAGCAGTTTACCTCAGGGGCCCTACGAGCAGTACTTC. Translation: CASSLPQGPYEQYF.

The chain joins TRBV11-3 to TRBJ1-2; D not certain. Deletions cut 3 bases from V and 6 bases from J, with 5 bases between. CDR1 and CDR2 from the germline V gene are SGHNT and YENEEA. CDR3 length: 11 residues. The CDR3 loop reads CASSFPHGYTF. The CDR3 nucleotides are TGTGCCAGCAGCTTTCCTCATGGCTACACCTTC.

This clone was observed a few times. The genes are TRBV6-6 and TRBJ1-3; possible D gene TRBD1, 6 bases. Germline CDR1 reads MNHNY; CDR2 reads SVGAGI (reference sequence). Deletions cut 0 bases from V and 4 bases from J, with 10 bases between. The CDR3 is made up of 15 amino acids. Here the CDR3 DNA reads TGTGCCAGCAGTTACTCTACAGGGCGCGGAAACACCATATATTTT. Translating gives CASSYSTGRGNTIYF.

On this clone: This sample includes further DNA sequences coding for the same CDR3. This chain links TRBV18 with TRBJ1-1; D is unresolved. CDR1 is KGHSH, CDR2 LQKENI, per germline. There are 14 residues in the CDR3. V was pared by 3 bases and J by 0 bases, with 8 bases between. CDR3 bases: TGTGCCAGCTCACCTCTGGAGGTGAACACTGAAGCTTTCTTT. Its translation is CASSPLEVNTEAFF.

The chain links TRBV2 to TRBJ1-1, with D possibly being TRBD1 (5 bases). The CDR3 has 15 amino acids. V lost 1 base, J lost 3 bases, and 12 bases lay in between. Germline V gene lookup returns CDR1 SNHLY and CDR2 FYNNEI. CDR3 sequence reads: CASSEEAGRDTEAFF. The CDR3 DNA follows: TGTGCCAGCAGTGAAGAAGCAGGGAGGGACACTGAAGCTTTCTTT.

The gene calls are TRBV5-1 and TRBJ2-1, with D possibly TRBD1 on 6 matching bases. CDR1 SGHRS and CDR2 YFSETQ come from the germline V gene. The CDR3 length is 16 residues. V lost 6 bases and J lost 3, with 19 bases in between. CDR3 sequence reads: CASTSLGGQSYNEQFF. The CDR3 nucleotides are TGCGCCAGCACCTCGCTTGGGGGCCAAAGCTACAATGAGCAGTTCTTC.

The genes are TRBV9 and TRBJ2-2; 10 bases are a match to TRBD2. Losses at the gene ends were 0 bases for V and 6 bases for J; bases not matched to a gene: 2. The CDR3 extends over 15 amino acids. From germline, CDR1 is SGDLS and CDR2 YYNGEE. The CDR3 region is CASSVGGTSAGELFF. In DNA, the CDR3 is TGTGCCAGCAGCGTAGGGGGGACTAGCGCCGGGGAGCTGTTTTTT.

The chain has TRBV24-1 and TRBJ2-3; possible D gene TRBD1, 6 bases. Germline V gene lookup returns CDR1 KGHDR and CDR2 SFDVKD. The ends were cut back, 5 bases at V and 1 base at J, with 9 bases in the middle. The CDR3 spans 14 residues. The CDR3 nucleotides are TGTGCCACCAGTGCGGCAGGGGGCACAGATACGCAGTATTTT. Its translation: CATSAAGGTDTQYF.

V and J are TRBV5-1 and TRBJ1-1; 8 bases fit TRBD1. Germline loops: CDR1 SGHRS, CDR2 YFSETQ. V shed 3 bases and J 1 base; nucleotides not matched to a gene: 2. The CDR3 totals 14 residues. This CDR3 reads CASSSTGENTEAFF. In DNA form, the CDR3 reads TGCGCCAGCAGCTCGACAGGGGAGAACACTGAAGCTTTCTTT. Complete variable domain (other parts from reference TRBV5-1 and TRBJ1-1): KAGVTQTPRYLIKTRGQQVTLSCSPISGHRSVSWYQQTPGQGLQFLFEYFSETQRNKGNFPGRFSGRQFSNSRSEMNVSTLELGDSALYLCASSSTGENTEAFFGQGTRLTVV.

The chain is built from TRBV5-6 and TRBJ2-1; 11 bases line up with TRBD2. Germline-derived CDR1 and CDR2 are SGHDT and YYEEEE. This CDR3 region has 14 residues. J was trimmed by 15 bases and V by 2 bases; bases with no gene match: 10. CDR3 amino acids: CASSFQTSGGLGFF. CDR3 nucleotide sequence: TGTGCCAGCAGCTTTCAAACTAGCGGGGGCCTGGGGTTCTTC.

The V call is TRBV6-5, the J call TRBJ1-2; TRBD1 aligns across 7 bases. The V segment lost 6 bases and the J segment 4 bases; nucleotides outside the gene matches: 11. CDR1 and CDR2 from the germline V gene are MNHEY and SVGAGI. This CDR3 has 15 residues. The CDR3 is CASSLPGQSFYGYTF. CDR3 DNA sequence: TGTGCCAGCAGCCTCCCGGGACAGAGTTTCTATGGCTACACCTTC.

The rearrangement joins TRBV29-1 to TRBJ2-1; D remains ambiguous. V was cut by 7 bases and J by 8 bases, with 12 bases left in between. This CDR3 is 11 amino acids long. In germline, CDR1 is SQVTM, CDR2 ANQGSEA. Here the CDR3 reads CSATNEDEQFF. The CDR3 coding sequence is TGCAGCGCCACTAACGAGGATGAGCAGTTCTTC.

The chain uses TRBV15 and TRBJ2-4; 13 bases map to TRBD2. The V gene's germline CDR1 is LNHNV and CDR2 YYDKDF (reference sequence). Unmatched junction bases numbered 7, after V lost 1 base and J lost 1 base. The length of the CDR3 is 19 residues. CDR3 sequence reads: CATSRVTSGGAKAKNIQYF. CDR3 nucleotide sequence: TGTGCCACCAGCAGAGTCACTAGCGGGGGGGCCAAGGCCAAAAACATTCAGTACTTC.

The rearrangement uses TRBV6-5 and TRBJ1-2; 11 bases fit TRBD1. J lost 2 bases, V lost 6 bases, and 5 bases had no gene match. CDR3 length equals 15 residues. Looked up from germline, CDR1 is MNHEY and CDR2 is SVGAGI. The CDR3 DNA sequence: TGTGCCAGCAGACGGGGACAGGGGGTGAACTATGGCTACACCTTC. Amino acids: CASRRGQGVNYGYTF.

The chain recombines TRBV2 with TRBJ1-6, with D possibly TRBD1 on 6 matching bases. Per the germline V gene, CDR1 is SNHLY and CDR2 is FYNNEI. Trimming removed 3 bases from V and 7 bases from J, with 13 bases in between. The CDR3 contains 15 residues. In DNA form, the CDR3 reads TGTGCCAGCAGTGATTACAGGGTCGGAAATTCACCCCTCCACTTT. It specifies CASSDYRVGNSPLHF.